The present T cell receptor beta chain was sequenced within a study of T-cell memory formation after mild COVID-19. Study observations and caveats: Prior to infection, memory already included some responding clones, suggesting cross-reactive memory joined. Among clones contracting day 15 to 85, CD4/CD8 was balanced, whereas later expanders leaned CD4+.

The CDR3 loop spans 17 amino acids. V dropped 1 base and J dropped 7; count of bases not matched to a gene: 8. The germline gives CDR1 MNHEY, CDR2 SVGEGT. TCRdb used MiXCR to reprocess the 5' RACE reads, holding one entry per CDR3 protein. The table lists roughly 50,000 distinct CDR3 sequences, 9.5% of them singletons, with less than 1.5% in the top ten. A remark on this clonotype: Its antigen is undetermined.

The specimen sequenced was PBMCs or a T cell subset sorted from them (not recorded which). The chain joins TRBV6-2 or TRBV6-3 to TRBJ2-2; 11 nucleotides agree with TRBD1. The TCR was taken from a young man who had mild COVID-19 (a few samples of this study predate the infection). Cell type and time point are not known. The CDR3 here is CASSYWLRTGGYGELFF. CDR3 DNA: TGTGCCAGCAGTTACTGGCTCAGGACAGGGGGCTACGGGGAGCTGTTTTTT.